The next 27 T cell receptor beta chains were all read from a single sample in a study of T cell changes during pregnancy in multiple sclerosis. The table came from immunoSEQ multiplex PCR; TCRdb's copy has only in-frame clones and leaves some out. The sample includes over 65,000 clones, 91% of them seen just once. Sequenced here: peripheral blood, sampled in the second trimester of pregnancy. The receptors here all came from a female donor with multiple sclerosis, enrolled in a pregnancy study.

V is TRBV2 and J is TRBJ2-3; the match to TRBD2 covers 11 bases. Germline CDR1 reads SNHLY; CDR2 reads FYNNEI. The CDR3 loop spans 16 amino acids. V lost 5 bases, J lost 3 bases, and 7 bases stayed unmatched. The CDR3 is CASSQLAGGRTDTQYF. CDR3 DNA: TGTGCCAGCAGTCAGCTAGCGGGGGGCCGAACAGATACGCAGTATTTT.

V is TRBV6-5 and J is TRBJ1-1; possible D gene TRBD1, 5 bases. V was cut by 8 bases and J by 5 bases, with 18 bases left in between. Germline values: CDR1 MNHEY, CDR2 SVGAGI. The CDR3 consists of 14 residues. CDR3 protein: CASLGQGRETEAFF. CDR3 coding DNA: TGTGCCAGCCTCGGGCAGGGCCGGGAGACTGAAGCTTTCTTT.

CDR3: CASSKGGALGQPQHF. DNA for the CDR3: TGTGCCAGCAGCAAAGGTGGGGCATTGGGTCAGCCCCAGCATTTT. The rearrangement joins TRBV7-2 to TRBJ1-5, with D perhaps matching TRBD1 (5 bases). Germline V gene sequence: CDR1 SGHTA, CDR2 FQGNSA. CDR3 length equals 15 residues. Trimming removed 5 bases at V and 6 bases at J, with 17 bases between.

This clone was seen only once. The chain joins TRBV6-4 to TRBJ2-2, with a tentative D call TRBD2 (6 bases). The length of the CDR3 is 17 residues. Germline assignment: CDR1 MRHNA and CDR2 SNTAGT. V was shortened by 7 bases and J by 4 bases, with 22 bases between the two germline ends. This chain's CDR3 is CASKLFGDSLGTGELFF. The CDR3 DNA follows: TGTGCCAGCAAGCTCTTCGGGGACTCTTTGGGCACCGGGGAGCTGTTTTTT.

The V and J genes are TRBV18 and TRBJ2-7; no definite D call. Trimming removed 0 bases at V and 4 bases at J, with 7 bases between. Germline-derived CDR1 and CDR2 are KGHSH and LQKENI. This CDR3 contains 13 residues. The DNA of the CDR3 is TGTGCCAGCTCACCACCAGCGAGTTACGAGCAGTACTTC. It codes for CASSPPASYEQYF.

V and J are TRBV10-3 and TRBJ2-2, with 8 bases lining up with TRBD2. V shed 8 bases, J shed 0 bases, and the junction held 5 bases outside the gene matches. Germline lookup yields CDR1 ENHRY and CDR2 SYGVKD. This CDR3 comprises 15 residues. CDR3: CAIGILAANTGELFF. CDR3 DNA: TGTGCCATCGGTATACTAGCGGCGAACACCGGGGAGCTGTTTTTT.

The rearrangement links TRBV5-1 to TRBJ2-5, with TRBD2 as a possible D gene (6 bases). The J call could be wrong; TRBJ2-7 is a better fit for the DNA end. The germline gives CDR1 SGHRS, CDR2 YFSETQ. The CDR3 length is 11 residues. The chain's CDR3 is CASGDPYEQYF. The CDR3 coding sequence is TGCGCCTCGGGGGATCCCTACGAGCAGTACTTC.

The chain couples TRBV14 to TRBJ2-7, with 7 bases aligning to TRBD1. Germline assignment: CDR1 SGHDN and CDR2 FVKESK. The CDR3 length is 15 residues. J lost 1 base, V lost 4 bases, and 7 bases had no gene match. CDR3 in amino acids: CASSLRQGRSYEQYF. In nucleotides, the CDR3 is TGTGCCAGCAGCCTACGACAGGGACGGTCCTACGAGCAGTACTTC.

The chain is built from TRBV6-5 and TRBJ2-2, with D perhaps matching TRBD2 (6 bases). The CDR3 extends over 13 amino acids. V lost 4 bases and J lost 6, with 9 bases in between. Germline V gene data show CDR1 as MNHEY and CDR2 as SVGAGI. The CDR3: CASSSRLAGELFF. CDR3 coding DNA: TGTGCCAGCAGTTCCCGACTAGCCGGGGAGCTGTTTTTT.

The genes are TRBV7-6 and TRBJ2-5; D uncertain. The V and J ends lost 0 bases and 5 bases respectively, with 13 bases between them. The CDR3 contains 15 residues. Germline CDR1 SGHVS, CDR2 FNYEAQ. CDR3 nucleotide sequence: TGTGCCAGCAGCTTAGCGGCAGCCACCGGGGAGACCCAGTACTTC. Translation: CASSLAAATGETQYF.

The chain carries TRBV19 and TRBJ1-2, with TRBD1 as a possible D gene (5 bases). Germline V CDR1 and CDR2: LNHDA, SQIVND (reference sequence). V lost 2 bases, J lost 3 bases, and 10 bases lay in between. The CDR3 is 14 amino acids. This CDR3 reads CASSISSQDYGYTF. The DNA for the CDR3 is TGTGCCAGTAGTATATCCTCACAGGACTATGGCTACACCTTC.

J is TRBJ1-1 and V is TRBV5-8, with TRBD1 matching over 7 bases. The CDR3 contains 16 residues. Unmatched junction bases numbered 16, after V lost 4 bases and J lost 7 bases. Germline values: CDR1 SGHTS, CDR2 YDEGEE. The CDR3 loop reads CASSPHIGQGVDEAFF. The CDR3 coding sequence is TGTGCCAGCAGCCCCCACATAGGCCAGGGGGTAGATGAAGCTTTCTTT.

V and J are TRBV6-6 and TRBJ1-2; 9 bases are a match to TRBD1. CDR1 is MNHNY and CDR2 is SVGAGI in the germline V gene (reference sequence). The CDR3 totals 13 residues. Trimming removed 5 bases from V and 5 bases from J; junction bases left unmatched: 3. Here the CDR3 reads CASSAGQGYGYTF. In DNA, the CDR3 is TGTGCCAGCAGTGCCGGACAGGGGTATGGCTACACCTTC.

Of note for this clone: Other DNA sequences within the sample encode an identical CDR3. This chain's CDR3 is CASSLGGTGNTIYF. In DNA form, the CDR3 reads TGTGCCAGCAGCTTAGGGGGCACGGGAAACACCATATATTTT. The genes are TRBV11-2 and TRBJ1-3; weak D call: TRBD1 (5 bases). V was trimmed by 1 base and J by 4 bases, leaving 8 bases between them. The CDR3 consists of 14 residues. The germline CDR1 and CDR2 sequences are SGHAT and FQNNGV.

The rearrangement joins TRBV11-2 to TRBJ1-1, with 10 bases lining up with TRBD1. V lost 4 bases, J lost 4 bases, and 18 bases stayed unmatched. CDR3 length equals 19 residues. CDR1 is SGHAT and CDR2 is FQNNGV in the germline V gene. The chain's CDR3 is CASSSRQGAGYEKGTEAFF. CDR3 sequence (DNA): TGTGCCAGCAGCTCCAGACAGGGGGCAGGATATGAGAAGGGCACTGAAGCTTTCTTT.

CDR3 residues: CASSLVERQPQHF. The CDR3 nucleotides are TGTGCCAGCAGTTTGGTGGAGAGGCAGCCCCAGCATTTT. The V gene is TRBV27, the J gene TRBJ1-5, with D unresolved. This CDR3 is built from 13 residues. V was trimmed by 3 bases and J by 7 bases, leaving 10 bases between them. The germline V gene has CDR1 MNHEY and CDR2 SMNVEV (reference sequence).

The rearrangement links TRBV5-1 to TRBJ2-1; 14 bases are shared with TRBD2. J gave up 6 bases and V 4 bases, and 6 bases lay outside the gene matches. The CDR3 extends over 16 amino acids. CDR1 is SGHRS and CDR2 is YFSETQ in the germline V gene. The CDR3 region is CASSPRLAGGLNEQFF. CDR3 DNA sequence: TGCGCCAGCAGCCCCCGACTAGCGGGGGGGCTCAATGAGCAGTTCTTC.

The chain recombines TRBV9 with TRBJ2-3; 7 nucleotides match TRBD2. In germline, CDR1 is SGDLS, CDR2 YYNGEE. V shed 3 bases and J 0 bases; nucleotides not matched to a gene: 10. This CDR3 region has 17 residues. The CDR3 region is CASSGRASGSSTDTQYF. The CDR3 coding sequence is TGTGCCAGCAGCGGGCGAGCTAGCGGATCTAGCACAGATACGCAGTATTTT.

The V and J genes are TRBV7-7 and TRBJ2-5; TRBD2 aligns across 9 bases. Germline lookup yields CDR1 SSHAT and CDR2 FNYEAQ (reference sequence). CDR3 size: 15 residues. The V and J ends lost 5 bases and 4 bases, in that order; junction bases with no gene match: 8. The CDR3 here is CASSPAGGLGETQYF. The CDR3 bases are TGTGCCAGCAGCCCCGCGGGGGGGCTGGGAGAGACCCAGTACTTC.

The CDR3 reads CASSLDEGAWNTIYF. The CDR3, as DNA: TGCGCCAGCAGCTTGGATGAGGGGGCTTGGAACACCATATATTTT. V gene TRBV5-1 combines with J gene TRBJ1-3, with 7 bases identical to TRBD1. Looked up from germline, CDR1 is SGHRS and CDR2 is YFSETQ. The CDR3 covers 15 residues. Germline trimming cut 0 bases from V and 7 bases from J; bases unmatched to any gene: 7.

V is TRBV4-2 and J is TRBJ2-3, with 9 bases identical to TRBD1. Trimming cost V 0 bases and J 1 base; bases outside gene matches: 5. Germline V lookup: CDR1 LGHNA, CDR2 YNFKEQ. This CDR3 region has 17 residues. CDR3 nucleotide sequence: TGTGCCAGCAGCCAAGAGGGGACAGGGTCTGGCACAGATACGCAGTATTTT. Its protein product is CASSQEGTGSGTDTQYF.

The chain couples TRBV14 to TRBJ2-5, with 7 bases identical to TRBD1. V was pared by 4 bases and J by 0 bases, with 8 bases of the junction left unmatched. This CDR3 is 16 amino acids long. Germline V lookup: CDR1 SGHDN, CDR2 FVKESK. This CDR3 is CASSPGQRGYQETQYF. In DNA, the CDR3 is TGTGCCAGCAGCCCGGGACAGAGAGGGTACCAAGAGACCCAGTACTTC.

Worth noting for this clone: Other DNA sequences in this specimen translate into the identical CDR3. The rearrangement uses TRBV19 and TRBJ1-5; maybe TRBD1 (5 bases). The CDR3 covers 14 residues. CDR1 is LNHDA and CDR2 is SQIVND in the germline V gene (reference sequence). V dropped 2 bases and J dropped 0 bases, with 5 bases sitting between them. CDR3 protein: CASSIQGSNQPQHF. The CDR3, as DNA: TGTGCCAGTAGTATACAGGGTAGCAATCAGCCCCAGCATTTT.

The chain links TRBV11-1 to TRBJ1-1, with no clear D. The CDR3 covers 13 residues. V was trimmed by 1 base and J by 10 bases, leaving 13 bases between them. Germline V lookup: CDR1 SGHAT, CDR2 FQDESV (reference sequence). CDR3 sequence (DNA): TGTGCCAGCAGCTTAGTCCCCCCCCGAGGAGCTTTCTTT. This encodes CASSLVPPRGAFF.

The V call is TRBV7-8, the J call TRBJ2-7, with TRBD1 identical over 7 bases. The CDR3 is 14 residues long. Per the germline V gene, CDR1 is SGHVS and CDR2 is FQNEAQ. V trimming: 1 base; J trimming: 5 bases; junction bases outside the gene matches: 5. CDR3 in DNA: TGTGCCAGCAGCTTAGGGCAGGGGGTCCACGAGCAGTACTTC. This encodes CASSLGQGVHEQYF.

The CDR3 sequence is CASSVAPVSSGNTIYF. CDR3 nucleotide sequence: TGTGCCAGCAGCGTAGCCCCAGTAAGCTCTGGAAACACCATATATTTT. The rearrangement joins TRBV9 to TRBJ1-3; D not resolved. Trimming took off 0 bases at V and 0 bases at J, with 10 bases between the two ends. This CDR3 has 16 residues. The V gene's germline CDR1 is SGDLS and CDR2 YYNGEE. The variable domain in full, with the rest retrieved from reference TRBV9 and TRBJ1-3, is DSGVTQTPKHLITATGQRVTLRCSPRSGDLSVYWYQQSLDQGLQFLIQYYNGEERAKGNILERFSAQQFPDLHSELNLSSLELGDSALYFCASSVAPVSSGNTIYFGEGSWLTVV.

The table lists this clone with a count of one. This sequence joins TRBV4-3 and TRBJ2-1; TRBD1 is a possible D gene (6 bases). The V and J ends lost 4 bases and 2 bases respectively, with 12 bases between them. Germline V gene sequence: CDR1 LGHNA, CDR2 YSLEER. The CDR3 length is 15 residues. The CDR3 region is CASSPGQSPYNEQFF. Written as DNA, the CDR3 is TGCGCCAGCAGCCCCGGACAGTCCCCCTACAATGAGCAGTTCTTC.